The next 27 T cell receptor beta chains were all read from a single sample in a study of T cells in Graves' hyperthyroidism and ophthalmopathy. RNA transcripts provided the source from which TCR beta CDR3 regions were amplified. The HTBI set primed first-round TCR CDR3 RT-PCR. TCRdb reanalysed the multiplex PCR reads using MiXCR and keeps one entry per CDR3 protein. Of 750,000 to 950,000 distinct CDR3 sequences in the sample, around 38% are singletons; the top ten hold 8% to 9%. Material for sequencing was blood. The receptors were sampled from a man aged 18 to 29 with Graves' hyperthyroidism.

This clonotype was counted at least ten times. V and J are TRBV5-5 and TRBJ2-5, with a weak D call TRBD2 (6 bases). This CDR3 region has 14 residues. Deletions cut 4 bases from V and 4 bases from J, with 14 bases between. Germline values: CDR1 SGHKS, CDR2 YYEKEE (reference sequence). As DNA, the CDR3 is TGTGCCAGCAGCGGGGGGACGGTGGGAGAGACCCAGTACTTC. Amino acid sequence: CASSGGTVGETQYF.

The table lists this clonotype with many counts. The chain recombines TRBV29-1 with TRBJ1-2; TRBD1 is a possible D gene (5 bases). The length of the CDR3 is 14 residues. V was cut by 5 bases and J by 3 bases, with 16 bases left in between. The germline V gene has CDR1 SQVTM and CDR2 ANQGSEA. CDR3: CSVWGGVRDYGYTF. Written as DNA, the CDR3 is TGCAGCGTTTGGGGGGGGGTTAGGGACTATGGCTACACCTTC.

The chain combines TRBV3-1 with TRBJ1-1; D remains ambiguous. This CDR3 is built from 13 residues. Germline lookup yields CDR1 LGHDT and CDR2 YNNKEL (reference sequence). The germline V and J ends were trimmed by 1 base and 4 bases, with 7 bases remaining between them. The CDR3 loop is CASSQVTSTEAFF. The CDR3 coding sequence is TGTGCCAGCAGCCAAGTAACAAGCACTGAAGCTTTCTTT.

The CDR3 nucleotides are TGCGCCAGCAGCCAAGAGTGGACAGGGAGGGAGACCCAGTACTTC. It codes for CASSQEWTGRETQYF. This chain uses TRBV4-3 with TRBJ2-5; 8 bases agree with TRBD1. The V gene's germline CDR1 is LGHNA and CDR2 YSLEER. The CDR3 has 15 amino acids. After removal of 0 bases from V and 5 bases from J, the junction contained 5 bases not matched to a gene.

CDR3 in DNA: TGTGCCACCACCCTCGGACAGGGCGATGGCTACACCTTC. Protein sequence: CATTLGQGDGYTF. The chain uses TRBV15 and TRBJ1-2, with TRBD1 matching over 8 bases. Per germline, CDR1 LNHNV and CDR2 YYDKDF (reference sequence). J was trimmed by 6 bases and V by 7 bases; bases with no gene match: 7. There are 13 residues in the CDR3.

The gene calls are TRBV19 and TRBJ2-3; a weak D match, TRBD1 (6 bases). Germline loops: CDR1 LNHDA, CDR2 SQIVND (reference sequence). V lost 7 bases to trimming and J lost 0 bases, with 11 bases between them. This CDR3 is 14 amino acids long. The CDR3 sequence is CASKWGLSTDTQYF. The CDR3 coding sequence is TGTGCCAGTAAGTGGGGGCTCAGCACAGATACGCAGTATTTT. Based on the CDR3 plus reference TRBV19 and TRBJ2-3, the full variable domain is DGGITQSPKYLFRKEGQNVTLSCEQNLNHDAMYWYRQDPGQGLRLIYYSQIVNDFQKGDIAEGYSVSREKKESFPLTVTSAQKNPTAFYLCASKWGLSTDTQYFGPGTRLTVL.

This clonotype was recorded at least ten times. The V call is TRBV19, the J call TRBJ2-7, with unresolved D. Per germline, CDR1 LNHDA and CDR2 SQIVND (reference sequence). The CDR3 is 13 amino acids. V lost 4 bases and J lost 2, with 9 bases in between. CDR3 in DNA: TGTGCCAGTAGTAGGGGTTCGCCCTACGAGCAGTACTTC. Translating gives CASSRGSPYEQYF.

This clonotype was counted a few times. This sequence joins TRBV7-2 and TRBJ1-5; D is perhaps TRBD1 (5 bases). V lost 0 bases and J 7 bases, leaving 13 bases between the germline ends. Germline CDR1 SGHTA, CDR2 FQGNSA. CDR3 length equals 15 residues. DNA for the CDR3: TGTGCCAGCAGCTTAGCGTCGGGGCTAGGGCAGCCCCAGCATTTT. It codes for CASSLASGLGQPQHF.

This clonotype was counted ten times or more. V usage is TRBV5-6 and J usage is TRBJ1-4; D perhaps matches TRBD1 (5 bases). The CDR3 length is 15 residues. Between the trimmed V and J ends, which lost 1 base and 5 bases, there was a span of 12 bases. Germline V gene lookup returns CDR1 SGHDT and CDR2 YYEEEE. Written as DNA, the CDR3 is TGTGCCAGCAGCTTGAGGGGCTGGAGGAATGAAAAACTGTTTTTT. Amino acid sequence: CASSLRGWRNEKLFF.

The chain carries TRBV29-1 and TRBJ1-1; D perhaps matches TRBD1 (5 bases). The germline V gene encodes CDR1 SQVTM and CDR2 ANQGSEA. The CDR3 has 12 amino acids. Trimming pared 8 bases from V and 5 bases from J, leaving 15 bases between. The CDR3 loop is CSPVGLTTEAFF. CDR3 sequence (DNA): TGCAGCCCGGTGGGACTGACAACTGAAGCTTTCTTT.

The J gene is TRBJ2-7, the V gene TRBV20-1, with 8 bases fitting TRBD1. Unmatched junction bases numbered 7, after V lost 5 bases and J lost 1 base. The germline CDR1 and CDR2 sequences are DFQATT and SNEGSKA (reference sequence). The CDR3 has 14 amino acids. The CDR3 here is CSAYGTGSSYEQYF. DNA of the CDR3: TGCAGTGCTTACGGGACAGGAAGTTCCTACGAGCAGTACTTC.

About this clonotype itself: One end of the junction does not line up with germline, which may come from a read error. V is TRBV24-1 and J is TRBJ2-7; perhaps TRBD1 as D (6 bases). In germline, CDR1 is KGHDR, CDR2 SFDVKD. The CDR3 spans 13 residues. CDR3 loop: CATSESGAGELYF. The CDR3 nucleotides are TGTGCCACCAGTGAATCAGGGGCCGGGGAGCTGTACTTC.

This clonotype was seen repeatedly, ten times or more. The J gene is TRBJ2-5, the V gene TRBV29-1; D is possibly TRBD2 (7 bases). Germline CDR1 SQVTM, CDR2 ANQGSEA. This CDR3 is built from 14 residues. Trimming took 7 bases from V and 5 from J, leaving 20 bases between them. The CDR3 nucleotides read TGCAGCGGACGCGGGGGCGGCTTTAGGGAGACCCAGTACTTC. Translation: CSGRGGGFRETQYF. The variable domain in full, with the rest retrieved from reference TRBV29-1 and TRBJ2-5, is SAVISQKPSRDICQRGTSLTIQCQVDSQVTMMFWYRQQPGQSLTLIATANQGSEATYESGFVIDKFPISRPNLTFSTLTVSNMSPEDSSIYLCSGRGGGFRETQYFGPGTRLLVL.

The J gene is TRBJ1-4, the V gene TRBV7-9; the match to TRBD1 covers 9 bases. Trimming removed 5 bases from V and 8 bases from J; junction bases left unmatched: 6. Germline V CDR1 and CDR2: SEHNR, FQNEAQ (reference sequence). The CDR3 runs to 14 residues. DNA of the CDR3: TGTGCCAGCAGCGCCGGGACAGGGAGGGAAAAACTGTTTTTT. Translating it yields CASSAGTGREKLFF. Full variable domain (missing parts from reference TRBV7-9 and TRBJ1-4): DTGVSQNPRHKITKRGQNVTFRCDPISEHNRLYWYRQTLGQGPEFLTYFQNEAQLEKSRLLSDRFSAERPKGSFSTLEIQRTEQGDSAMYLCASSAGTGREKLFFGSGTQLSVL.

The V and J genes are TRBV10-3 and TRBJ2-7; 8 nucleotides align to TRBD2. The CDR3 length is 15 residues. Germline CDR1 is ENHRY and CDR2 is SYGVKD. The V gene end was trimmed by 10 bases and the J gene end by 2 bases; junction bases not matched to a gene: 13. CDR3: CASRMGSGGTYEQYF. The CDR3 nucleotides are TGTGCCAGCAGGATGGGGAGCGGGGGAACCTACGAGCAGTACTTC.

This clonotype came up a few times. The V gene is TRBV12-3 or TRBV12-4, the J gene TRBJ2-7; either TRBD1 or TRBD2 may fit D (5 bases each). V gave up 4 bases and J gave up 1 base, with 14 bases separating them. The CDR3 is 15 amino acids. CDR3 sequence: CASSSSGRGSYEQYF. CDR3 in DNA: TGTGCCAGCAGTTCATCGGGACGGGGATCCTACGAGCAGTACTTC.

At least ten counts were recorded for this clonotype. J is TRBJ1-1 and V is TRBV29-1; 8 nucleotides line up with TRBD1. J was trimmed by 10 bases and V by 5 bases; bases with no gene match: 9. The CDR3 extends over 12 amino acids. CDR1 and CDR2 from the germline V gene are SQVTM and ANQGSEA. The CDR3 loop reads CSVSDRVGLAFF. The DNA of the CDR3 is TGCAGCGTTTCGGACAGGGTAGGTCTAGCTTTCTTT. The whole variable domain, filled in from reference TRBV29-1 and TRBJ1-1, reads SAVISQKPSRDICQRGTSLTIQCQVDSQVTMMFWYRQQPGQSLTLIATANQGSEATYESGFVIDKFPISRPNLTFSTLTVSNMSPEDSSIYLCSVSDRVGLAFFGQGTRLTVV.

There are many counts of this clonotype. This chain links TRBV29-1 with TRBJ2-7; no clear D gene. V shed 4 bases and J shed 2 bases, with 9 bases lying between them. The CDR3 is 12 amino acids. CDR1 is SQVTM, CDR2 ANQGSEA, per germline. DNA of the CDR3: TGCAGCGTTGCGTCGGCAACCTACGAGCAGTACTTC. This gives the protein CSVASATYEQYF.

The CDR3 reads CASSFGGQVNQPQHF. CDR3 DNA sequence: TGTGCCAGCAGCTTTGGGGGGCAAGTCAATCAGCCCCAGCATTTT. The V gene is TRBV5-6, the J gene TRBJ1-5; D is perhaps TRBD1 (6 bases). Germline-derived CDR1 and CDR2 are SGHDT and YYEEEE. The ends were cut back, 2 bases at V and 3 bases at J, with 12 bases in the middle. This CDR3 spans 15 amino acids.

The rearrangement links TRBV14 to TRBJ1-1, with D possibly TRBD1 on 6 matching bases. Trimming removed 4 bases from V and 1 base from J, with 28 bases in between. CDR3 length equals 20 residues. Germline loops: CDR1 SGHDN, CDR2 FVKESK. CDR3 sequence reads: CASSPWAAPGEWGRNTEAFF. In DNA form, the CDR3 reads TGTGCCAGCAGCCCTTGGGCGGCACCAGGGGAGTGGGGAAGGAACACTGAAGCTTTCTTT.

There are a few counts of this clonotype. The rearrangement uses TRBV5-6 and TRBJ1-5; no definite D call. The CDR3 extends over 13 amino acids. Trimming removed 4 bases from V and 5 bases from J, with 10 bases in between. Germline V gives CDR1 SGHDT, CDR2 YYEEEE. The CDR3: CASSGRYDQPQHF. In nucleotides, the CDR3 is TGTGCCAGCAGCGGGAGATACGATCAGCCCCAGCATTTT.

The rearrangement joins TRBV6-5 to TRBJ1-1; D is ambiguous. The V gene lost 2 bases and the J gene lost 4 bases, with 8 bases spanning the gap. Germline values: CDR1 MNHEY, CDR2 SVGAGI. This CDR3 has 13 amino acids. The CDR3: CASSYDVSTEAFF. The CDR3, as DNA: TGTGCCAGCAGTTACGACGTGAGCACTGAAGCTTTCTTT.

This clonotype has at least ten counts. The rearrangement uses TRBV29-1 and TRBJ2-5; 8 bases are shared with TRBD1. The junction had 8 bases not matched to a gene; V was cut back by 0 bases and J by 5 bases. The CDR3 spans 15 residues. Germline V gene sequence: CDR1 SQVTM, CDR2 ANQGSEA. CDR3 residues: CSVEDQGAVFETQYF. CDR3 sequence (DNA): TGCAGCGTTGAAGATCAGGGGGCCGTTTTTGAGACCCAGTACTTC.

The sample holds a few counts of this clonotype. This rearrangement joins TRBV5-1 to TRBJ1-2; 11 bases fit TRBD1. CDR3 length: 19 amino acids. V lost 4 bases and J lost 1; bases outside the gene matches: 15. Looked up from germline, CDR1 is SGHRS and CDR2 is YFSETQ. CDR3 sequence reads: CASSPPGTGGSEVNYGYTF. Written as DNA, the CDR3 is TGCGCCAGCAGCCCACCCGGGACAGGGGGATCAGAAGTTAACTATGGCTACACCTTC.

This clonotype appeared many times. The CDR3 DNA reads as TGTGCCACCAGCAGTTGGGGCAGGGGGACTGAAGCTTTCTTT. Its protein is CATSSWGRGTEAFF. The V gene is TRBV15, the J gene TRBJ1-1; 7 bases fit TRBD1. The trim removed 3 bases at V and 5 bases at J, leaving 6 bases unmatched. The CDR3 has 14 residues. CDR1 and CDR2 from the germline V gene are LNHNV and YYDKDF (reference sequence).

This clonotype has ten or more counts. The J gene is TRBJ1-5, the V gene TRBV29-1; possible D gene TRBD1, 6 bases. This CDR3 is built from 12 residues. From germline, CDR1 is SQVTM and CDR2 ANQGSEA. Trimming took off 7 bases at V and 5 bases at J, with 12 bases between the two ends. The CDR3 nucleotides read TGCAGCGCAGGGGAGGGGGATCAGCCCCAGCATTTT. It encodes CSAGEGDQPQHF.

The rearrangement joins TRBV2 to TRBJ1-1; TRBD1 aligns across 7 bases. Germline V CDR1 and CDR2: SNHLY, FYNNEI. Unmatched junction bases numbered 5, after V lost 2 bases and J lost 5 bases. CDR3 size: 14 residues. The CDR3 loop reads CASSETQGKTEAFF. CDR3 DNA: TGTGCCAGCAGTGAAACACAGGGGAAGACTGAAGCTTTCTTT.